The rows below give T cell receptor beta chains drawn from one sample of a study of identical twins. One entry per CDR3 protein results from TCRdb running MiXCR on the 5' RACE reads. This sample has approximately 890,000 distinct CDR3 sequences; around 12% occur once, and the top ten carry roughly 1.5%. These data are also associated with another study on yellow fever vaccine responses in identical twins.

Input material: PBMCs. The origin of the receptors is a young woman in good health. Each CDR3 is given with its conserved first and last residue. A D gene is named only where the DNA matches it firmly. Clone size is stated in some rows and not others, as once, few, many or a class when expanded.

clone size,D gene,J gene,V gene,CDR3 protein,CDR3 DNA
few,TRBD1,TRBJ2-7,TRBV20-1,CSARAGQDYEQYF,TGCAGTGCTAGAGCTGGACAGGACTACGAGCAGTACTTC
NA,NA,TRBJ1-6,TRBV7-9,CASSPVNSPLHF,TGTGCCAGCAGCCCCGTCAATTCACCCCTCCACTTT
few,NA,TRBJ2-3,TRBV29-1,CSVDDRSNTQYF,TGCAGCGTTGACGACAGATCCAATACGCAGTATTTT
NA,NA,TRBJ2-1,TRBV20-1,CSARVGGIKAASYNEQFF,TGCAGTGCTAGAGTAGGGGGGATAAAAGCGGCGTCCTACAATGAGCAGTTCTTC
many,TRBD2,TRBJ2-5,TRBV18,CASSPEAGEETQYF,TGTGCCAGCTCACCAGAAGCGGGAGAAGAGACCCAGTACTTC
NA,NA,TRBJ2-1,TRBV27,CASSSLPYDEQFF,TGTGCCAGCAGTTCTCTACCTTACGATGAGCAGTTCTTC
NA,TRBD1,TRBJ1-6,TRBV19,CASSGTGALSYNSPLHF,TGTGCCAGTAGTGGGACAGGGGCCCTCTCCTATAATTCACCCCTCCACTTT
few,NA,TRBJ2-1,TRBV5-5,CASSLATVFEEQFF,TGTGCCAGCAGCTTGGCGACAGTTTTTGAAGAGCAGTTCTTC
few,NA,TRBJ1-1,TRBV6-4,CASSDAEKNTEAFF,TGTGCCAGCAGTGACGCAGAGAAGAACACTGAAGCTTTCTTT
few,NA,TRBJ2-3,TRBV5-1,CASSLDGTTDTQYF,TGCGCCAGCAGCTTAGACGGGACCACAGATACGCAGTATTTT
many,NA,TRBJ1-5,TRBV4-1,CASSQDRINQPQHF,TGCGCCAGCAGCCAAGACAGAATCAATCAGCCCCAGCATTTT
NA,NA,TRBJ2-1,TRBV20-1,CSAGGGTEQFF,TGCAGTGCGGGAGGCGGGACTGAGCAGTTCTTC
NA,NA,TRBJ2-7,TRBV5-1,CASSLAIGGDSYEQYF,TGCGCCAGCAGCTTGGCCATCGGGGGAGACTCCTACGAGCAGTACTTC
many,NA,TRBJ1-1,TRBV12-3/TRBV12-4,CASTTVMNTEAFF,TGTGCCAGTACGACAGTTATGAACACTGAAGCTTTCTTT
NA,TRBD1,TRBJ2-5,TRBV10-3,CAISEGQGAYETQYF,TGTGCCATCAGTGAGGGGCAGGGGGCGTATGAGACCCAGTACTTC
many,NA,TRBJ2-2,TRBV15,CATSTSRENTGELFF,TGTGCCACCAGCACGTCCCGGGAGAACACCGGGGAGCTGTTTTTT
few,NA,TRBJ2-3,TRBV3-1,CASSPSGLDVGDTQYF,TGTGCCAGCAGCCCGAGCGGGCTAGACGTCGGTGATACGCAGTATTTT
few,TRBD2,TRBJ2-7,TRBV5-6,CASSLDWREGSYEQYF,TGTGCCAGCAGCTTGGATTGGCGGGAGGGCTCATACGAGCAGTACTTC
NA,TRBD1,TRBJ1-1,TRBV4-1,CASSQPRDRIEAFF,TGCGCCAGCAGCCAACCCCGGGACAGGATTGAAGCTTTCTTT
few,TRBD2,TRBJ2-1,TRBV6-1,CASSTSSGRYNEQFF,TGTGCCAGCAGCACCTCTAGCGGGAGATACAATGAGCAGTTCTTC
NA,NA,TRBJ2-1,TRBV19,CASTLSGISFNEQFF,TGTGCCAGTACACTTTCTGGGATCTCGTTCAATGAGCAGTTCTTC
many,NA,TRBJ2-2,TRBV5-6,CASSLTGLGTGELFF,TGTGCCAGCAGCTTAACAGGATTGGGCACCGGGGAGCTGTTTTTT